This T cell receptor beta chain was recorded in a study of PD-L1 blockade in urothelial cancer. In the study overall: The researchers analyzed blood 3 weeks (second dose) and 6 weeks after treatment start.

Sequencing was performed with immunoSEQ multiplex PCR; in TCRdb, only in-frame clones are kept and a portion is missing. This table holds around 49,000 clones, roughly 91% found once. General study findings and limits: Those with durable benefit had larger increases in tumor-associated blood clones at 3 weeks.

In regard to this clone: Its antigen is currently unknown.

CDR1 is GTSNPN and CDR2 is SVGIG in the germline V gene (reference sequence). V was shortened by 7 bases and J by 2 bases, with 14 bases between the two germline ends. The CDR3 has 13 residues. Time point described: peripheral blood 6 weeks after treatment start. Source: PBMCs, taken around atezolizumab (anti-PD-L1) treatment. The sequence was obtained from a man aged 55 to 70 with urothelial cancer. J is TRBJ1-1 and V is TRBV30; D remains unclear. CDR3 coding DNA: TGTGCCTCCCAGACGGGTCCAAACACTGAAGCTTTCTTT. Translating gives CASQTGPNTEAFF.